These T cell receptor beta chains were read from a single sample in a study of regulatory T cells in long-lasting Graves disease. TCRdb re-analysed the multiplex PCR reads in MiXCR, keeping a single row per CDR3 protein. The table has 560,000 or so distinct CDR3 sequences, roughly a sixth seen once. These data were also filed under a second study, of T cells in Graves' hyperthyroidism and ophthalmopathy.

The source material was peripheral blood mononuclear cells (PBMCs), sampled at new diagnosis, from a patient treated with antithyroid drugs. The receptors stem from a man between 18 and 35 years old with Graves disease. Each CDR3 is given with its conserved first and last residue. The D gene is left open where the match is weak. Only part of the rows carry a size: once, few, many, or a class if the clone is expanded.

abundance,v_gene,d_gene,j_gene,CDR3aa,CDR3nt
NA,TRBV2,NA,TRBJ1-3,CASSEVRALGALGNTIYF,TGTGCCAGCAGTGAAGTTAGGGCCCTCGGTGCGCTTGGAAACACCATATATTTT
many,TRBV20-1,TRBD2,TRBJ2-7,CSARGELAGLYEQYF,TGCAGTGCTAGAGGGGAACTAGCGGGACTCTACGAGCAGTACTTC
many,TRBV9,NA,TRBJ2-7,CASSFGTGPSLEQYF,TGTGCCAGCAGCTTCGGGACTGGACCCTCTCTGGAGCAGTACTTC
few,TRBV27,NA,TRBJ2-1,CATSASFYNEQFF,TGTGCTACGTCGGCTAGCTTTTACAATGAGCAGTTCTTC
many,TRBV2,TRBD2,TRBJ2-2,CASSASGRTGELFF,TGTGCCAGCAGCGCTAGCGGGAGGACCGGGGAGCTGTTTTTT
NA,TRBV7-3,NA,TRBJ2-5,CASSSSGGLGETQYF,TGTGCCAGCAGCTCCTCTGGGGGGCTAGGGGAGACCCAGTACTTC
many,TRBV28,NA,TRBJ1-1,CASSLGTFSAFF,TGTGCCAGCAGTTTGGGGACCTTTAGCGCTTTCTTT
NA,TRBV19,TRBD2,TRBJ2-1,CASTRTSGYNEQFF,TGTGCCAGTACTAGGACTAGCGGTTACAATGAGCAGTTCTTC
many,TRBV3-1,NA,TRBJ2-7,CASSQDIGSYEQYF,TGTGCCAGCAGCCAAGATATTGGCTCCTACGAGCAGTACTTC
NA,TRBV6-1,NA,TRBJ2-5,CASSGQTYQETQYF,TGTGCCAGCAGTGGGCAGACTTACCAAGAGACCCAGTACTTC
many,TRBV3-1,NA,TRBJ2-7,CASSRPYSGSYEQYF,TGTGCCAGCAGCCGACCTTACAGCGGATCCTACGAGCAGTACTTC
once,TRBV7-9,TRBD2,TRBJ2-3,CASSPGLAGGLPDTQYF,TGTGCCAGCAGCCCCGGACTAGCGGGAGGGCTGCCAGATACGCAGTATTTT
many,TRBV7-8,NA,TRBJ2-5,CASSPLQGNVGETQYF,TGTGCCAGCAGCCCCCTGCAGGGGAACGTGGGAGAGACCCAGTACTTC
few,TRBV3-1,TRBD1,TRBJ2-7,CASSRDRTGSYEQYF,TGTGCCAGCAGCCGGGACCGGACAGGAAGCTACGAGCAGTACTTC
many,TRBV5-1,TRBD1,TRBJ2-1,CASSLAGTVNNEQFF,TGCGCCAGCAGCTTGGCCGGGACAGTGAACAATGAGCAGTTCTTC
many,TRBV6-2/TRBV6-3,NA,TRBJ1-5,CASAADQPQHF,TGTGCCAGCGCGGCGGATCAGCCCCAGCATTTT
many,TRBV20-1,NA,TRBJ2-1,CSATRRAGEQFF,TGCAGTGCTACGAGACGGGCGGGCGAGCAGTTCTTC